The sequence of this TCR beta chain was determined in a study of cytomegalovirus exposure and HLA in healthy donors. PCR primers comprised 60 Vbeta and 13 Jbeta primers. Clones were read by immunoSEQ multiplex PCR, and TCRdb kept only the in-frame ones, dropping some. The data contain about 35,000 clones, 80% to 90% of them singletons. This CDR3 is 16 amino acids long. The germline V gene encodes CDR1 LNHNV and CDR2 YYDKDF (reference sequence). J lost 5 bases, V lost 0 bases, and 8 bases had no gene match. The V gene is TRBV15, the J gene TRBJ2-5, with 8 bases identical to TRBD2. Sequenced input: PBMCs. This receptor was identified in a woman in her late teens or twenties in good health and CMV-seronegative. This CDR3 is CATSRDTSGSWETQYF. Here the CDR3 DNA reads TGTGCCACCAGCAGAGATACGAGCGGGAGCTGGGAGACCCAGTACTTC.